This TCR beta chain emerged from a study of T cells in Graves' hyperthyroidism and ophthalmopathy. At the level of the study: Once the initial diagnosis was made, peripheral blood was obtained before any treatment.

The authors deemed Graves' hyperthyroidism stable absent ophthalmopathy progression within 18 months. Patients showing uncontrolled infection, other autoimmune disease, pregnancy or lactation were ineligible. The length of the CDR3 is 15 residues. Trimming took 0 bases from V and 3 from J, leaving 9 bases between them. CDR1 and CDR2 (germline): MDHEN, SYDVKM. This clonotype was seen at least ten times. The antigen is unknown. Overall study findings and caveats: Most thyroid clonotypes with frequency above 0.001 were detected in blood.

Amplification targeted TCR beta CDR3 regions from RNA transcripts. TCR CDR3 regions were first amplified by RT-PCR with HTBI primers. TCRdb passed the multiplex PCR reads through MiXCR, listing each CDR3 protein once. Here the sample spans about 480,000 distinct CDR3 sequences, around 14% being singletons. This clonotype originated in a woman between 18 and 29 years old with Graves' hyperthyroidism. Sequencing used blood. This chain uses TRBV28 with TRBJ1-5; tentative D call: TRBD1 (6 bases). CDR3 DNA: TGTGCCAGCAGTTTATGGGACAGATCCAATCAGCCCCAGCATTTT. Translation gives CASSLWDRSNQPQHF.